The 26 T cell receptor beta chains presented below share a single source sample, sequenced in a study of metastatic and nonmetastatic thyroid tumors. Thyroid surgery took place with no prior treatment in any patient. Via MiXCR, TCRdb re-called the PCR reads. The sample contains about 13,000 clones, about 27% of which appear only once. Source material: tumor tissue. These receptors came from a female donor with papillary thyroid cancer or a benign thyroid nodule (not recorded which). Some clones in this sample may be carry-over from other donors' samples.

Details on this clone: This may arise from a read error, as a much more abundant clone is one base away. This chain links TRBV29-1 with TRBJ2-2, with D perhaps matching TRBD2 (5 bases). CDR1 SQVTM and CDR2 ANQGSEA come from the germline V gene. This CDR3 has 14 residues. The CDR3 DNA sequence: TGCAGCGTTGTTTGGCAGAAGAACACCGGGGAGCCGTTTTTT. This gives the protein CSVVWQKNTGEPFF.

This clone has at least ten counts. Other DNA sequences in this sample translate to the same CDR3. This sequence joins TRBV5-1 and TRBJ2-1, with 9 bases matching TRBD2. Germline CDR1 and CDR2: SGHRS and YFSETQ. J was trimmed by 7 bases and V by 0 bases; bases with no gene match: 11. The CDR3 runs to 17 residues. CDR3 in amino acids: CASSLVLGGGAVNEQFF. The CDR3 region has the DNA TGCGCCAGCAGCTTGGTCCTTGGCGGGGGGGCCGTGAATGAGCAGTTCTTC. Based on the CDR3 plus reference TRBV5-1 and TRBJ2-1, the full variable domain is KAGVTQTPRYLIKTRGQQVTLSCSPISGHRSVSWYQQTPGQGLQFLFEYFSETQRNKGNFPGRFSGRQFSNSRSEMNVSTLELGDSALYLCASSLVLGGGAVNEQFFGPGTRLTVL.

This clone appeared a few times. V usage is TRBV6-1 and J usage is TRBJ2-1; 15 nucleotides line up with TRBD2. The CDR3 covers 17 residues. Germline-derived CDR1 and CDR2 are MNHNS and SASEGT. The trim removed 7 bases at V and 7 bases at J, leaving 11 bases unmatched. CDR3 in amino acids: CASIPTPGLAGGNEQFF. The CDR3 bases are TGTGCCAGCATCCCAACTCCGGGACTAGCGGGAGGAAATGAGCAGTTCTTC.

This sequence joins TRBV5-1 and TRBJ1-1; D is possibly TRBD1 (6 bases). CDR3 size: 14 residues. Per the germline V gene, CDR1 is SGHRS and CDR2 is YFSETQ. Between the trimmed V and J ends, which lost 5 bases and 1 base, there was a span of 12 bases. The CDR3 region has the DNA TGCGCCAGCAGTCGAGGGGGGAAGAACACTGAAGCTTTCTTT. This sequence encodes CASSRGGKNTEAFF.

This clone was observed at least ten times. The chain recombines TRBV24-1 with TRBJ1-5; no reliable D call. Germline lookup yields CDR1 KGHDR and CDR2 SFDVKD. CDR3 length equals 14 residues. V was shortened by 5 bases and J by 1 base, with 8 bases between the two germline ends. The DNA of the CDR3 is TGTGCCACCAGTGGGCATAACAGCAATCAGCCCCAGCATTTT. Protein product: CATSGHNSNQPQHF.

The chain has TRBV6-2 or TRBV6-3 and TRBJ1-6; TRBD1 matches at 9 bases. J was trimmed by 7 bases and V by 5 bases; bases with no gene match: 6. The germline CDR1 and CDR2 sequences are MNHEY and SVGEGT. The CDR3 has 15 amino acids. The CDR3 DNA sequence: TGTGCCAGCAGTGAGGGGACAGGGACGAATTCACCCCTCCACTTT. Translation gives CASSEGTGTNSPLHF.

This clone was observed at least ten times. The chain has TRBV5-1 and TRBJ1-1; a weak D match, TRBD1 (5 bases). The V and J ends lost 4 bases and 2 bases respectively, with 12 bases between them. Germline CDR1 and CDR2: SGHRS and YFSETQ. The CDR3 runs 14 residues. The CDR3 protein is CASSPQGTNTEAFF. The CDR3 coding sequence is TGCGCCAGCAGCCCGCAGGGTACAAACACTGAAGCTTTCTTT.

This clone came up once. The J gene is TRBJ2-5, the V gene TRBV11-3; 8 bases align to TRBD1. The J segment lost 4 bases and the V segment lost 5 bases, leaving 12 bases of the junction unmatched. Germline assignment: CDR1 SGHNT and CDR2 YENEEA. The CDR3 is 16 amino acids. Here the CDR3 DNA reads TGTGCCAGCAGCAACCGGACAGGGATGGTAGGAGAGACCCAGTACTTC. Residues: CASSNRTGMVGETQYF.

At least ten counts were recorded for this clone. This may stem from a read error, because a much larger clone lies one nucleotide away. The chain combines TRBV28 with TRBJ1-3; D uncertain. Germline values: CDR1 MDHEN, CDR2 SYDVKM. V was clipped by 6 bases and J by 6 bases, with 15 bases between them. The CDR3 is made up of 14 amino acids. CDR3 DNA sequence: TGTGCCAGCAGACCAGACACTCCTGAAAACACCATATATTTT. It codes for CASRPDTPENTIYF.

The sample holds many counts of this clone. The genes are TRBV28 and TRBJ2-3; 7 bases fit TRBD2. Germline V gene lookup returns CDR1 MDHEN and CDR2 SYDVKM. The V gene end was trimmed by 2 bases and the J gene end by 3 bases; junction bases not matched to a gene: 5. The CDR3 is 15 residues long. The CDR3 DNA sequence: TGTGCCAGCAGTTTAGGGCTCGGGGGGACAGATACGCAGTATTTT. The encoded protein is CASSLGLGGTDTQYF.

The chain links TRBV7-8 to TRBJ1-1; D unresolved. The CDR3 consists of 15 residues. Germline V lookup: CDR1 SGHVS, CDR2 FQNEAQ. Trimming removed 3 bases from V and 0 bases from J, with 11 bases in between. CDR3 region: CASSFMGRMNTEAFF. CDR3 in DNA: TGTGCCAGCAGCTTCATGGGCCGCATGAACACTGAAGCTTTCTTT.

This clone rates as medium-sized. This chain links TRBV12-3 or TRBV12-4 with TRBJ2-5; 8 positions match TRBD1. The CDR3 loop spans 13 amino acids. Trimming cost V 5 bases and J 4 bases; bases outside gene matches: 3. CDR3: CASSKTGVETQYF. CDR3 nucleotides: TGTGCCAGCAGTAAGACAGGGGTAGAGACCCAGTACTTC.

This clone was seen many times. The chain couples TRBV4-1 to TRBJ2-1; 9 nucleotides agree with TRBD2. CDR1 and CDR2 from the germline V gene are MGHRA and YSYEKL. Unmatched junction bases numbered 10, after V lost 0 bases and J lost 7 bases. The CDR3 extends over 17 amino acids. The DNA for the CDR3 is TGCGCCAGCAGCCAAGAAAGGGGACTAGCTTATCGGAATGAGCAGTTCTTC. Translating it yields CASSQERGLAYRNEQFF.

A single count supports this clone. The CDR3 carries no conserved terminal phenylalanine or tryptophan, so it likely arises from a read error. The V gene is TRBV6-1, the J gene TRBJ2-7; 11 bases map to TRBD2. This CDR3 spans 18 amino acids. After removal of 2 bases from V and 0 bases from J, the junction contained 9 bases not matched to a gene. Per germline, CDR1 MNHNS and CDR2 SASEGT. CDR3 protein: CASSESTTSGMLSYEQYS. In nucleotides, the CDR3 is TGTGCCAGCAGTGAATCCACGACTAGCGGGATGCTCTCCTACGAGCAGTACTCC.

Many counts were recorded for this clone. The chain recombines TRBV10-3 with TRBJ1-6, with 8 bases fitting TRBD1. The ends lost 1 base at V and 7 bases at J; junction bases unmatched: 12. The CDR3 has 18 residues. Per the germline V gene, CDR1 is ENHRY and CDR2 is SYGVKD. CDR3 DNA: TGTGCCATCAGTGAGTTCCTCAGGACAGGGCCAGGCAATTCACCCCTCCACTTT. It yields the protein CAISEFLRTGPGNSPLHF.

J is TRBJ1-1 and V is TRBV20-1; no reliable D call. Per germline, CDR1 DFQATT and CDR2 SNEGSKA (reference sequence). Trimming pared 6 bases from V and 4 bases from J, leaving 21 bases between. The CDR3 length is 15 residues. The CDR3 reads CSAETSRKSGTEAFF. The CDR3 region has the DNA TGCAGTGCGGAGACTTCAAGGAAGAGCGGCACTGAAGCTTTCTTT.

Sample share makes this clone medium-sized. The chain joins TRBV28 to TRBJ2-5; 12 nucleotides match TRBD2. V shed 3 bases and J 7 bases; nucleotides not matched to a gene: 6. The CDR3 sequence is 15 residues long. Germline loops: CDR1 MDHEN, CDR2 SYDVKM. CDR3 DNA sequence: TGTGCCAGCAGTTTCATCCTAGCGGGGGGGACGACCCAGTACTTC. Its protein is CASSFILAGGTTQYF.

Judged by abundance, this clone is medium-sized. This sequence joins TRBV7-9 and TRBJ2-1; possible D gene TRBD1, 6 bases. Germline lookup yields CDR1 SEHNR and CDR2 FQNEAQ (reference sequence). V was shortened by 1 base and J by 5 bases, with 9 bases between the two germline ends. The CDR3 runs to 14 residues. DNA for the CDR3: TGTGCCAGCAGCTTAGGGACAGTAGACAATGAGCAGTTCTTC. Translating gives CASSLGTVDNEQFF.

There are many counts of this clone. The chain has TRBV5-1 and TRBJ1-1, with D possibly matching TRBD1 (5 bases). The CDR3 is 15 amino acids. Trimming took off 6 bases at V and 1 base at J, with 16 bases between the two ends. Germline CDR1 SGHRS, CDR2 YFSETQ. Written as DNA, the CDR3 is TGCGCCAGCACAGAGACAGACATTAGGAACACTGAAGCTTTCTTT. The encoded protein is CASTETDIRNTEAFF.

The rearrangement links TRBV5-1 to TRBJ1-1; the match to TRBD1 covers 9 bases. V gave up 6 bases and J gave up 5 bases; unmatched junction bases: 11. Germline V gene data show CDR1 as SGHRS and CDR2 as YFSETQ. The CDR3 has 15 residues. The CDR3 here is CASNLGQGWATEAFF. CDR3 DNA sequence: TGCGCCAGCAACTTAGGACAGGGGTGGGCAACTGAAGCTTTCTTT.

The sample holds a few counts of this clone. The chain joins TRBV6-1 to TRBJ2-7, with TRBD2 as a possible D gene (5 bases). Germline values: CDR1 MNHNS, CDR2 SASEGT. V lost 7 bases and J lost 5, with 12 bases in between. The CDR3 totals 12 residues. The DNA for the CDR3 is TGTGCCAGCACGGGGTTCCCGGACGAGCAGTACTTC. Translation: CASTGFPDEQYF.

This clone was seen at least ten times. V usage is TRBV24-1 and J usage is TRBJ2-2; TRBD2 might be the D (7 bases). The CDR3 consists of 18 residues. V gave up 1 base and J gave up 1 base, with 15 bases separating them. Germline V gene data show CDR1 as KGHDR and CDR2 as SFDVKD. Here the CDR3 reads CATSDFPGGGENTGELFF. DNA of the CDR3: TGTGCCACCAGTGATTTCCCTGGCGGGGGCGAGAACACCGGGGAGCTGTTTTTT.

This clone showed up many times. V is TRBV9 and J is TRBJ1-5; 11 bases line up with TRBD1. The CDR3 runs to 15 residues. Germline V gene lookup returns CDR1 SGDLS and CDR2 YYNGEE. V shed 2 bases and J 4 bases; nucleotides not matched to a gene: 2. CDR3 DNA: TGTGCCAGCAGCGTTGGACAGGGGGCTAATCAGCCCCAGCATTTT. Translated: CASSVGQGANQPQHF.

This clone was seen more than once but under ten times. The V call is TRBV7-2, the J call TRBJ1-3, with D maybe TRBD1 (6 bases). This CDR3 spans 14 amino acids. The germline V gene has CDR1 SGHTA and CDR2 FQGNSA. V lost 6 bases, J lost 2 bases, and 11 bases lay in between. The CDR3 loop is CASRTGITGNTIYF. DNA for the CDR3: TGTGCCAGCAGAACAGGGATAACTGGAAACACCATATATTTT.

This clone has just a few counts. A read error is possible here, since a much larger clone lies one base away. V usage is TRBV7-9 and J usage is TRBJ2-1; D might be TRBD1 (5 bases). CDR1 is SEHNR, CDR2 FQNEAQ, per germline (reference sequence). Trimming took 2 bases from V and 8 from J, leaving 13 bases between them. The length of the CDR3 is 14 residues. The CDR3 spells CASSLFPPRDEQFF. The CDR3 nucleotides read TGTGCCAGCAGCTTATTCCCCCCCAGGGATGAGCAGTTCTTC.

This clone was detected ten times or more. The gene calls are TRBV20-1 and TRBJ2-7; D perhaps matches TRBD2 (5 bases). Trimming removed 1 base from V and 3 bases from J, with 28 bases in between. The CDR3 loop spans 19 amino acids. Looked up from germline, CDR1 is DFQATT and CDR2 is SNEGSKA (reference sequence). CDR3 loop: CSARALAPGWWKGYYEQYF. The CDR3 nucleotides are TGCAGTGCTAGAGCCTTAGCCCCGGGGTGGTGGAAGGGCTACTACGAGCAGTACTTC.